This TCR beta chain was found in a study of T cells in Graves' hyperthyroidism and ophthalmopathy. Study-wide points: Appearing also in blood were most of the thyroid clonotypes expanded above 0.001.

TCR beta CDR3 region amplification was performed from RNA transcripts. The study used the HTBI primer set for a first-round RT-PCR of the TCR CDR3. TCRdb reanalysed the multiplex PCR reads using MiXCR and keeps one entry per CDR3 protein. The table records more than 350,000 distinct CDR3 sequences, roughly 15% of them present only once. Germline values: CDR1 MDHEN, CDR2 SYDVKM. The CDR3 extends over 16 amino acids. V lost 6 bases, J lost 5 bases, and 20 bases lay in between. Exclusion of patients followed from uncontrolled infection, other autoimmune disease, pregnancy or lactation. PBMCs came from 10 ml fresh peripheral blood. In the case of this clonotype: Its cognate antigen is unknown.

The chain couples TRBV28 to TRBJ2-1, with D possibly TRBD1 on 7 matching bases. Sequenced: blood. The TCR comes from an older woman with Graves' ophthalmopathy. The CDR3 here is CASSAIRGDSHNEQFF. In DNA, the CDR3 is TGTGCCAGCAGCGCCATAAGGGGGGACAGCCACAATGAGCAGTTCTTC.